The entry below gives a single T cell receptor (beta chain) sequence along with its context. The target antigen is unknown. Method: immunoSEQ multiplex PCR; TCRdb's copy keeps in-frame clones and lacks some. This sample has around 110,000 clones, with 80% to 95% found just once. This sample stems from a study of T cell repertoires and HLA-DP antigens. Study information: Transduced HeLa cells presented HLA-DP to CD4+ T cells. Versus self, one alloantigen differed at one groove amino acid, the other at roughly ten. Pre-culture CD4+ samples used roughly 1,200 ng DNA versus roughly 200 ng for CD137+CD4+ sorts. Study-wide points: Naive and memory CD4+ repertoires were not analysed separately.

The CDR3 spans 15 residues. V lost 0 bases and J lost 7; bases outside the gene matches: 5. CDR1 is SGHRS and CDR2 is YFSETQ in the germline V gene. The material sequenced was CD4+ T cells from PBMCs. The chain recombines TRBV5-1 with TRBJ2-1; 9 bases map to TRBD2. This clonotype was sampled from a woman aged 18-29 years in good health and CMV-seronegative. The CDR3: CASSLVAGGQNEQFF. CDR3 nucleotide sequence: TGCGCCAGCAGCTTGGTTGCGGGGGGGCAGAATGAGCAGTTCTTC.